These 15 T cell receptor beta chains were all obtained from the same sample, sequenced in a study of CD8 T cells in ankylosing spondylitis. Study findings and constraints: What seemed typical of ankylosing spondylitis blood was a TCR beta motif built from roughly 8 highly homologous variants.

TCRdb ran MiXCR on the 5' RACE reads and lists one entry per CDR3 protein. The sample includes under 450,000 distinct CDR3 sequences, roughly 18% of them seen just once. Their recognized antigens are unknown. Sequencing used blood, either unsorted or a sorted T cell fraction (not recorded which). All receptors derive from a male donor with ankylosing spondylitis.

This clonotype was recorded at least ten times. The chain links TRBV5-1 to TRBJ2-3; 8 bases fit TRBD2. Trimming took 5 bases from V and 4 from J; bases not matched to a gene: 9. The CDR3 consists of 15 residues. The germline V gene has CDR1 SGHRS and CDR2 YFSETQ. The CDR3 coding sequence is TGCGCCAGCAGAAACGAGGGACTAGGTTCAGATACGCAGTATTTT. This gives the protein CASRNEGLGSDTQYF.

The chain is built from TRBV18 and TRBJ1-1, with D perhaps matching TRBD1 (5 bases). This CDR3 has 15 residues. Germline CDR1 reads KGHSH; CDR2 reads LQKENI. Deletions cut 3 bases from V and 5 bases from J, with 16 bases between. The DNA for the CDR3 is TGTGCCAGCTCACCTAGGGTACAGGATTCAACTGAAGCTTTCTTT. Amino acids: CASSPRVQDSTEAFF.

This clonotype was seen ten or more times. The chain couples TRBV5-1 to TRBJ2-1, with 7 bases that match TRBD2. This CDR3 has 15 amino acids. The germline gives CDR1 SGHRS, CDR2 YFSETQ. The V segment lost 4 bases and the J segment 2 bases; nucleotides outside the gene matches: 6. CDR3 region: CASSPPGGPYNEQFF. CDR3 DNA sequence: TGCGCCAGCAGCCCCCCGGGAGGTCCCTACAATGAGCAGTTCTTC.

The CDR3 DNA is TGTGCCACCAGCCAGCGGGGAGTTTTGAACACTGAAGCTTTCTTT. The encoded protein is CATSQRGVLNTEAFF. This rearrangement joins TRBV15 to TRBJ1-1; no definite D call. Germline CDR1 and CDR2: LNHNV and YYDKDF (reference sequence). Trimming took 5 bases from V and 0 from J, leaving 13 bases between them. The CDR3 has 15 amino acids.

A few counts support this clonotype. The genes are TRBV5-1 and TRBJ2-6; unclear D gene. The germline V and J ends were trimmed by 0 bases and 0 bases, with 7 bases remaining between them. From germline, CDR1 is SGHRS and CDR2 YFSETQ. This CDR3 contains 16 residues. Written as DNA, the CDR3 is TGCGCCAGCAGCTTGGATATAGGCTCTGGGGCCAACGTCCTGACTTTC. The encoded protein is CASSLDIGSGANVLTF.

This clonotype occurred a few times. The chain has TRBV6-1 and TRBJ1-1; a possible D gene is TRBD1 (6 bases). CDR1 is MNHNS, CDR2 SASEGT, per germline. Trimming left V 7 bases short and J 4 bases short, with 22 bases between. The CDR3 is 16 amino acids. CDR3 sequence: CASTPRPVQGITEAFF. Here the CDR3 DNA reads TGTGCCAGCACCCCCCGCCCAGTACAGGGCATCACTGAAGCTTTCTTT.

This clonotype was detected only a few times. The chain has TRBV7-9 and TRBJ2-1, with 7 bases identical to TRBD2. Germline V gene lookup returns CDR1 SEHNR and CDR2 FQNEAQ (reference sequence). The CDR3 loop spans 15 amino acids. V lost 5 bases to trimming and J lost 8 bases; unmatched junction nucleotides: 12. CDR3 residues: CASSRRELTIDEQFF. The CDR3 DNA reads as TGTGCCAGCAGCAGGCGGGAGCTCACAATCGATGAGCAGTTCTTC.

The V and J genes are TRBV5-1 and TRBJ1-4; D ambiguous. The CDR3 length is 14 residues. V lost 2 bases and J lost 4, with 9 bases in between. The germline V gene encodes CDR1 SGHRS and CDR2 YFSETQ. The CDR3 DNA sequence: TGCGCCAGCAGCTTAGGTCGGATTAATGAAAAACTGTTTTTT. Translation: CASSLGRINEKLFF.

CDR3 amino acids: CSVGGPPGTDTQYF. Here the CDR3 DNA reads TGCAGCGTGGGGGGACCGCCGGGCACAGATACGCAGTATTTT. The chain is built from TRBV29-1 and TRBJ2-3; possible D gene TRBD2, 6 bases. Germline V gene data show CDR1 as SQVTM and CDR2 as ANQGSEA. This CDR3 is built from 14 residues. Trimming removed 6 bases from V and 1 base from J, with 14 bases in between.

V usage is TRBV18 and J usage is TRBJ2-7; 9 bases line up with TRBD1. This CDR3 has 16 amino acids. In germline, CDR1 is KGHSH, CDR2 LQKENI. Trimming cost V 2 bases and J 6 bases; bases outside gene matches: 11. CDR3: CASSPSGTGYGGEQYF. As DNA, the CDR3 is TGTGCCAGCTCACCATCAGGGACAGGGTACGGTGGCGAGCAGTACTTC. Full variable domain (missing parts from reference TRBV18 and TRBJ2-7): NAGVMQNPRHLVRRRGQEARLRCSPMKGHSHVYWYRQLPEEGLKFMVYLQKENIIDESGMPKERFSAEFPKEGPSILRIQQVVRGDSAAYFCASSPSGTGYGGEQYFGPGTRLTVT.

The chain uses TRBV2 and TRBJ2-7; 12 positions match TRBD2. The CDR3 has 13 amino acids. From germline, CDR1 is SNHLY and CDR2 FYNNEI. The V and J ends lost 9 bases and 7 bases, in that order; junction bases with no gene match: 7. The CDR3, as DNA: TGTGCCAGTCTGACTAGCGGGGGTGGTGAGCAGTACTTC. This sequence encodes CASLTSGGGEQYF.

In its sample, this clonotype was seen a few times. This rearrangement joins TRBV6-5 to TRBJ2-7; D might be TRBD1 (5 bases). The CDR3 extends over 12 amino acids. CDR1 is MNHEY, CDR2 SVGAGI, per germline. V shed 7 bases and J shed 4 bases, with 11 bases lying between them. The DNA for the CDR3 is TGTGCCAGCACTGATACAGGATACGAGCAGTACTTC. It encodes CASTDTGYEQYF.

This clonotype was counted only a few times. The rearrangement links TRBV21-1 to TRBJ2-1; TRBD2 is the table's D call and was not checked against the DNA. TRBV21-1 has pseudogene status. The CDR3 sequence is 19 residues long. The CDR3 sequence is CASSIWQRLQGRPYNEQFF. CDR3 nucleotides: TGTGCCAGCAGCATATGGCAGAGGCTCCAAGGGAGACCTTACAATGAGCAGTTCTTC.

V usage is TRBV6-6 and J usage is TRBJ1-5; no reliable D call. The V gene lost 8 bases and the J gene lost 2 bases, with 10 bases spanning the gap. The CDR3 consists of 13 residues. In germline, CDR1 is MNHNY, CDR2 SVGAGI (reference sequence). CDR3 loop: CASGSPGNQPQHF. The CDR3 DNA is TGTGCCAGCGGATCTCCGGGCAATCAGCCCCAGCATTTT.

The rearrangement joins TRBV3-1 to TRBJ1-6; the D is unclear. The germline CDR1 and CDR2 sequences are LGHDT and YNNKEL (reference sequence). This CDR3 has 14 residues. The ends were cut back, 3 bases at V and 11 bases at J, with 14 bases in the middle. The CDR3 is CASSQGGVGAPLHF. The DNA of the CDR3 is TGTGCCAGCAGCCAGGGAGGCGTGGGAGCACCCCTCCACTTT. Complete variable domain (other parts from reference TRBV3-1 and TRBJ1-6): DTAVSQTPKYLVTQMGNDKSIKCEQNLGHDTMYWYKQDSKKFLKIMFSYNNKELIINETVPNRFSPKSPDKAHLNLHINSLELGDSAVYFCASSQGGVGAPLHFGNGTRLTVT.